This T cell receptor beta chain was captured in a study of T cells in Graves' hyperthyroidism and ophthalmopathy. Trimming left V 4 bases short and J 3 bases short, with 13 bases between. Germline CDR1 and CDR2: DFQATT and SNEGSKA (reference sequence). The CDR3 is made up of 13 amino acids. Researchers amplified the TCR beta CDR3 regions from RNA transcripts. Initially, a first-round RT-PCR of the TCR CDR3 employed the HTBI primer set. A single record per CDR3 protein comes from TCRdb applying MiXCR to the multiplex PCR reads. The table lists 250,000 to 350,000 distinct CDR3 sequences, approximately 16% of them singletons, with 33% in the top ten.

The chain joins TRBV20-1 to TRBJ2-7; D remains unclear. The sample consisted of blood. This receptor was identified in a man in his thirties or forties with Graves' hyperthyroidism. CDR3 bases: TGCAGTGCTATAATTCGCGATTTCTACGAGCAGTACTTC. This translates into CSAIIRDFYEQYF.